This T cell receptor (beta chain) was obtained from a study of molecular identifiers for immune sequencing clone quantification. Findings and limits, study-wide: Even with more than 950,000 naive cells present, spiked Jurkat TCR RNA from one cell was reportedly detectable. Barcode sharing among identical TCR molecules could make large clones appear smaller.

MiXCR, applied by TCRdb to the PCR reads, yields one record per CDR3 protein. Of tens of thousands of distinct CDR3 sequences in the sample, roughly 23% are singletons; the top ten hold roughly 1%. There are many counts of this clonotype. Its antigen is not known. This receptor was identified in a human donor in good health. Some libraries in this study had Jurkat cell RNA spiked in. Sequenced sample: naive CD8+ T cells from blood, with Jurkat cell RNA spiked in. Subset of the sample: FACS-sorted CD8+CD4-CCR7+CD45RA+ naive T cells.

The CDR3 DNA sequence: TGTGCCAGCAGCGACAGCTCCTACGAGCAGTACTTC. This gives the protein CASSDSSYEQYF. This chain links TRBV7-6 with TRBJ2-7, with D maybe TRBD1 (5 bases). V lost 5 bases and J lost 0, with 5 bases in between. The CDR3 loop spans 12 amino acids. Looked up from germline, CDR1 is SGHVS and CDR2 is FNYEAQ.